The source of this TCR beta chain is a study of monozygotic twins with inflammatory bowel disease. Following a re-call of the 5' RACE reads, TCRdb has one entry per CDR3 protein and lacks DNA. Its clone listing holds some 300,000 distinct CDR3 sequences. This CDR3 comprises 16 residues. CDR1 SNHLY and CDR2 FYNNEI come from the germline V gene. This TCR came from a human donor with ulcerative colitis or Crohn's disease, or a healthy co-twin of an affected twin (not recorded which). Sequenced: blood. This chain joins TRBV2 and TRBJ2-2; no DNA is available, so the TRBD1 call from TCRdb remains unchecked. The CDR3 protein is CASSEANGGATGELFF.